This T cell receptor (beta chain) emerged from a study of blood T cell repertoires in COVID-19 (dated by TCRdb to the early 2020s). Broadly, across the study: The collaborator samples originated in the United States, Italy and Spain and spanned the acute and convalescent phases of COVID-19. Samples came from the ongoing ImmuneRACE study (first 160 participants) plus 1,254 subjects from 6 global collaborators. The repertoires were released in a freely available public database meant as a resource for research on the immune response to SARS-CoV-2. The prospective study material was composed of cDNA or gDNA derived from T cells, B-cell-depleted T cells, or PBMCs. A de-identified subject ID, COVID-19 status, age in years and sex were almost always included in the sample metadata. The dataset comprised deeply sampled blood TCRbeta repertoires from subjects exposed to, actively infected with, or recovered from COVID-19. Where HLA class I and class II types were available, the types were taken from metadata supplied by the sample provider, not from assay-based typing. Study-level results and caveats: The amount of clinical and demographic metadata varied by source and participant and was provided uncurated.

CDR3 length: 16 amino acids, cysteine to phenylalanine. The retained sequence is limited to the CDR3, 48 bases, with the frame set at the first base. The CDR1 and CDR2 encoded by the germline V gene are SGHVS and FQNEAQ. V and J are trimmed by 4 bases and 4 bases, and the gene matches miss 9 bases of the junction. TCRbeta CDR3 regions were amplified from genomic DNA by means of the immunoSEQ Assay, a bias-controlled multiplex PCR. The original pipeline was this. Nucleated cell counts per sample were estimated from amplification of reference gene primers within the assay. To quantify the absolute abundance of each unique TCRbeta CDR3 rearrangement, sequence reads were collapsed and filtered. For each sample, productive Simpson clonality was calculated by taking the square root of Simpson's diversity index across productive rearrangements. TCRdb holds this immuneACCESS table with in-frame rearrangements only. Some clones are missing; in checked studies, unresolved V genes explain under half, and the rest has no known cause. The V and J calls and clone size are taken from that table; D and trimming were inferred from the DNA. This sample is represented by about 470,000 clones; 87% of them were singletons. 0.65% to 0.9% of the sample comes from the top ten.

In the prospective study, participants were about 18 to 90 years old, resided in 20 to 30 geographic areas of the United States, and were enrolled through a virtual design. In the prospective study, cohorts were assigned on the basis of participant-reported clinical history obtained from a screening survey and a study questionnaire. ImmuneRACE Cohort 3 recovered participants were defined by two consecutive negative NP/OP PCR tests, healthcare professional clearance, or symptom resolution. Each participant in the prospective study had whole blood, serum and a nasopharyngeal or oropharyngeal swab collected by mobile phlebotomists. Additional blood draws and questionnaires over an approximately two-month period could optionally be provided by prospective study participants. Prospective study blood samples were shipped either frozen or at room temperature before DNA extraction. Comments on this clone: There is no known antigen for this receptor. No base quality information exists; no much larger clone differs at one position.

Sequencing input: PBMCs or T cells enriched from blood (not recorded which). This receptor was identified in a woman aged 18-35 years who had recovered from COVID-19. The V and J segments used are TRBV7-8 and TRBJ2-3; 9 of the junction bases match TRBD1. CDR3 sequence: CASSSGTGIGSDTQYF. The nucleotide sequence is TGTGCCAGCAGCTCCGGGACAGGGATTGGCTCAGATACGCAGTATTTT.